The 15 T cell receptor beta chains listed next were all sequenced from one sample in a study of CD8 T cells in ankylosing spondylitis. Whole-study results and caveats: The study identified a TCR beta motif of 7 or 8 highly homologous variants that appeared characteristic of ankylosing spondylitis blood.

TCRdb reprocessed the 5' RACE reads via MiXCR and lists one record per CDR3 protein. The repertoire holds about 390,000 distinct CDR3 sequences, about 22% seen once, with around 17% in the top ten. Antigens for these TCRs are unknown. The sequencing input was blood, either unsorted or a sorted T cell fraction (not recorded which). The receptors originated from a male donor with ankylosing spondylitis.

The CDR3 reads CASSLVGAAFF. As DNA, the CDR3 is TGTGCCAGCAGCTTAGTCGGGGCGGCTTTCTTT. The rearrangement uses TRBV7-9 and TRBJ1-1; D is perhaps TRBD1 (5 bases). Germline V gene lookup returns CDR1 SEHNR and CDR2 FQNEAQ (reference sequence). V was clipped by 1 base and J by 11 bases, with 8 bases between them. This CDR3 is built from 11 residues.

The chain carries TRBV9 and TRBJ2-1, with D possibly TRBD2 on 6 matching bases. Germline CDR1 SGDLS, CDR2 YYNGEE. V was clipped by 0 bases and J by 4 bases, with 11 bases between them. This CDR3 spans 15 amino acids. The CDR3 loop reads CASSVVAVGYNEQFF. DNA of the CDR3: TGTGCCAGCAGCGTAGTAGCGGTCGGGTACAATGAGCAGTTCTTC.

This clonotype was detected only a few times. The chain is built from TRBV27 and TRBJ2-5; no clear D. This CDR3 has 13 residues. The V end was cut by 6 bases, the J end by 2 bases, with 10 bases between. Germline loops: CDR1 MNHEY, CDR2 SMNVEV (reference sequence). CDR3 DNA sequence: TGTGCCAGCAGCCCCTGGGGACAAGAGACCCAGTACTTC. This gives the protein CASSPWGQETQYF.

The V call is TRBV6-5, the J call TRBJ2-5; D remains unclear. V was clipped by 0 bases and J by 1 base, with 6 bases between them. Germline CDR1 MNHEY, CDR2 SVGAGI. This CDR3 comprises 14 residues. Here the CDR3 DNA reads TGTGCCAGCAGTTACTCAGCATCCCAAGAGACCCAGTACTTC. This sequence encodes CASSYSASQETQYF.

This clonotype was counted only a few times. CDR3: CASSLDGSDNSPLHF. CDR3 DNA sequence: TGCGCCAGCAGCTTGGATGGCAGCGATAATTCACCCCTCCACTTT. The chain uses TRBV5-1 and TRBJ1-6, with no clear D. CDR1 is SGHRS and CDR2 is YFSETQ in the germline V gene. The CDR3 contains 15 residues. Trimming stripped 0 bases from V and 5 bases from J, with 9 bases between. The full variable domain, completed using reference TRBV5-1 and TRBJ1-6, is KAGVTQTPRYLIKTRGQQVTLSCSPISGHRSVSWYQQTPGQGLQFLFEYFSETQRNKGNFPGRFSGRQFSNSRSEMNVSTLELGDSALYLCASSLDGSDNSPLHFGNGTRLTVT.

The chain is built from TRBV20-1 and TRBJ2-1; possible D gene TRBD1, 5 bases. The CDR3 totals 13 residues. V dropped 7 bases and J dropped 0 bases, with 10 bases sitting between them. CDR1 and CDR2 (germline): DFQATT, SNEGSKA (reference sequence). The DNA for the CDR3 is TGCAGTGAGGGGCGGTCCTCCTACAATGAGCAGTTCTTC. This translates into CSEGRSSYNEQFF.

This clonotype occurred a few times. This rearrangement joins TRBV29-1 to TRBJ2-5, with D perhaps matching TRBD2 (7 bases). Germline-derived CDR1 and CDR2 are SQVTM and ANQGSEA. The V end was cut by 0 bases, the J end by 2 bases, with 13 bases between. The CDR3 length is 15 residues. The CDR3 sequence: CSVEDPRGGQETQYF. The CDR3 coding sequence is TGCAGCGTTGAAGACCCGAGGGGGGGGCAAGAGACCCAGTACTTC.

This clonotype has just a few counts. The genes are TRBV20-1 and TRBJ2-3; TRBD2 matches at 10 bases. The V and J ends lost 7 bases and 7 bases, in that order; junction bases with no gene match: 11. CDR3 length: 14 amino acids. Germline assignment: CDR1 DFQATT and CDR2 SNEGSKA (reference sequence). This chain's CDR3 is CSEEGSGGRNTQYF. The CDR3 DNA sequence: TGCAGTGAAGAGGGTAGCGGGGGGAGAAATACGCAGTATTTT.

This clonotype was observed a handful of times. The chain recombines TRBV5-1 with TRBJ2-1; TRBD2 matches at 14 bases. Germline V gene lookup returns CDR1 SGHRS and CDR2 YFSETQ. The CDR3 is 15 amino acids. With V trimmed by 4 bases and J by 5 bases, 2 bases remained unmatched. CDR3 amino acids: CASSRLAGGDNEQFF. CDR3 coding DNA: TGCGCCAGCAGCAGACTAGCGGGAGGGGACAATGAGCAGTTCTTC.

The J gene is TRBJ1-1, the V gene TRBV7-3; tentatively, D is TRBD1 (5 bases). Trimming took off 5 bases at V and 6 bases at J, with 19 bases between the two ends. Germline assignment: CDR1 SGHTA and CDR2 FQGTGA. This CDR3 has 15 amino acids. Here the CDR3 reads CASSRGEGPTAEAFF. The CDR3 DNA reads TGTGCCAGCAGCCGTGGTGAGGGACCCACGGCTGAAGCTTTCTTT.

The genes are TRBV11-1 and TRBJ2-5, with 7 bases identical to TRBD2. The V gene's germline CDR1 is SGHAT and CDR2 FQDESV (reference sequence). Germline trimming cut 2 bases from V and 0 bases from J; bases unmatched to any gene: 15. The CDR3 consists of 19 residues. The CDR3 protein is CASSLYRGAGVSYQETQYF. The CDR3 nucleotides are TGTGCCAGCAGCTTATATCGCGGGGCGGGGGTCTCGTACCAAGAGACCCAGTACTTC.

This chain joins TRBV7-9 and TRBJ2-7, with 11 bases matching TRBD2. CDR1 and CDR2 from the germline V gene are SEHNR and FQNEAQ (reference sequence). The V segment lost 3 bases and the J segment 7 bases; nucleotides outside the gene matches: 8. The CDR3 has 15 residues. CDR3 sequence reads: CASSFLAGGIKEQYF. The CDR3 DNA sequence: TGTGCCAGCAGCTTTCTAGCGGGAGGAATCAAAGAGCAGTACTTC.

The CDR3 loop reads CASSIGLNQPQHF. The CDR3 DNA reads TGTGCCAGCAGCATCGGACTGAATCAGCCCCAGCATTTT. This chain joins TRBV7-3 and TRBJ1-5; D remains unclear. The CDR3 spans 13 residues. Germline CDR1 and CDR2: SGHTA and FQGTGA. With 5 bases removed from V and 4 bases from J, the gap between germline ends came to 9 bases.

The J gene is TRBJ2-1, the V gene TRBV7-2; D not certain. V shed 5 bases and J shed 3 bases, with 5 bases lying between them. Germline V gene lookup returns CDR1 SGHTA and CDR2 FQGNSA. The CDR3 runs 12 residues. The CDR3 is CASSIDYNEQFF. The CDR3 DNA sequence: TGTGCCAGCAGCATCGACTACAATGAGCAGTTCTTC.

In nucleotides, the CDR3 is TGTGCCAGCAGCTTGGCGGCGCAAGTCGGTAACGTGGAGACCCAGTACTTC. Amino acid sequence: CASSLAAQVGNVETQYF. This chain connects TRBV5-6 to TRBJ2-5; no firm D call. Germline V gives CDR1 SGHDT, CDR2 YYEEEE. V was trimmed by 0 bases and J by 5 bases, leaving 20 bases between them. The CDR3 is made up of 17 amino acids.